Shown below are 25 T cell receptor beta chains from a single sample sequenced in a study of T cells after yellow fever vaccination. TCRdb redid the calling of the 5' RACE reads with MiXCR, one entry per CDR3 protein. The data contain some 260,000 distinct CDR3 sequences, about 5.2% of them singletons. The sequences come from CD4+ T cells sorted from PBMCs, collected on the day of the yellow fever booster vaccination. The receptors stem from a young man who received the YFV17D yellow fever vaccine.

A few counts support this clonotype. The rearrangement joins TRBV19 to TRBJ1-2; no definite D call. The V and J ends lost 3 bases and 2 bases respectively, with 10 bases between them. This CDR3 spans 14 amino acids. The germline gives CDR1 LNHDA, CDR2 SQIVND (reference sequence). The CDR3 sequence is CASSIIGENYGYTF. In nucleotides, the CDR3 is TGTGCCAGTAGTATTATCGGGGAAAACTATGGCTACACCTTC.

In this sample, this clonotype turned up a few times. The rearrangement links TRBV7-2 to TRBJ1-4; D may be TRBD1 (6 bases). Germline CDR1 reads SGHTA; CDR2 reads FQGNSA. The ends were cut back, 1 base at V and 7 bases at J, with 13 bases in the middle. The CDR3 is made up of 15 amino acids. In DNA form, the CDR3 reads TGTGCCAGCAGCTTAGGAGGGGGTGAGGGTGAAAAACTGTTTTTT. Protein: CASSLGGGEGEKLFF. Full variable domain (missing parts from reference TRBV7-2 and TRBJ1-4): GAGVSQSPSNKVTEKGKDVELRCDPISGHTALYWYRQSLGQGLEFLIYFQGNSAPDKSGLPSDRFSAERTGGSVSTLTIQRTQQEDSAVYLCASSLGGGEGEKLFFGSGTQLSVL.

This clonotype showed up many times. The chain recombines TRBV7-2 with TRBJ1-6; a possible D gene is TRBD1 (6 bases). CDR1 and CDR2 (germline): SGHTA, FQGNSA. V lost 3 bases, J lost 10 bases, and 13 bases lay in between. CDR3 size: 14 residues. This CDR3 reads CASSFLQGESPLHF. The CDR3, as DNA: TGTGCCAGCAGCTTTTTACAGGGCGAGTCACCCCTCCACTTT. The whole variable domain, remainder taken from reference TRBV7-2 and TRBJ1-6, is GAGVSQSPSNKVTEKGKDVELRCDPISGHTALYWYRQSLGQGLEFLIYFQGNSAPDKSGLPSDRFSAERTGGSVSTLTIQRTQQEDSAVYLCASSFLQGESPLHFGNGTRLTVT.

This clonotype was counted ten times or more. The chain couples TRBV5-1 to TRBJ1-2, with a tentative D call TRBD1 (5 bases). Germline V gene data show CDR1 as SGHRS and CDR2 as YFSETQ. The germline V and J ends were trimmed by 0 bases and 4 bases, with 16 bases remaining between them. This CDR3 has 16 amino acids. The CDR3 nucleotides are TGCGCCAGCAGCTTGGATGGGGGGAGTTTGGGCTATGGCTACACCTTC. Translation: CASSLDGGSLGYGYTF. The variable domain in full, with the rest retrieved from reference TRBV5-1 and TRBJ1-2, is KAGVTQTPRYLIKTRGQQVTLSCSPISGHRSVSWYQQTPGQGLQFLFEYFSETQRNKGNFPGRFSGRQFSNSRSEMNVSTLELGDSALYLCASSLDGGSLGYGYTFGSGTRLTVV.

There are a few counts of this clonotype. The chain recombines TRBV6-2 or TRBV6-3 with TRBJ2-5, with 8 bases aligning to TRBD2. J gave up 13 bases and V 6 bases, and 16 bases lay outside the gene matches. The CDR3 has 14 amino acids. Germline V gene sequence: CDR1 MNHEY, CDR2 SVGEGT. CDR3 coding DNA: TGTGCCAGCAGCCACCCCGGACTAGCAGCCTCGTCGTACTTC. Protein: CASSHPGLAASSYF.

V is TRBV28 and J is TRBJ2-2; perhaps D is TRBD1 or TRBD2 (5 bases each). This CDR3 is 15 amino acids long. Germline-derived CDR1 and CDR2 are MDHEN and SYDVKM. With 5 bases removed from V and 3 bases from J, the gap between germline ends came to 13 bases. The CDR3 DNA reads as TGTGCCAGCAGTAAAAGGGGTAGCGACACCGGGGAGCTGTTTTTT. This sequence encodes CASSKRGSDTGELFF. Filled out from reference TRBV28 and TRBJ2-2, the complete variable domain reads DVKVTQSSRYLVKRTGEKVFLECVQDMDHENMFWYRQDPGLGLRLIYFSYDVKMKEKGDIPEGYSVSREKKERFSLILESASTNQTSMYLCASSKRGSDTGELFFGEGSRLTVL.

This clonotype has just a few counts. This sequence joins TRBV6-2 or TRBV6-3 and TRBJ2-2, with 13 bases that match TRBD2. This CDR3 comprises 16 residues. Germline trimming cut 6 bases from V and 5 bases from J; bases unmatched to any gene: 6. Germline CDR1 is MNHEY and CDR2 is SVGEGT. The CDR3: CASRSGLAGSTGELFF. CDR3 bases: TGTGCCAGCAGATCGGGACTAGCGGGGTCAACCGGGGAGCTGTTTTTT.

This clonotype has only a few counts. The chain recombines TRBV6-5 with TRBJ2-1; no definite D call. The CDR3 totals 13 residues. Germline-derived CDR1 and CDR2 are MNHEY and SVGAGI. With 5 bases removed from V and 9 bases from J, the gap between germline ends came to 14 bases. CDR3 in amino acids: CASSRTTLLEQFF. The CDR3 coding sequence is TGTGCCAGCAGTCGCACGACACTGCTTGAGCAGTTCTTC.

The V and J genes are TRBV12-3 or TRBV12-4 and TRBJ2-1, with D perhaps matching TRBD2 (6 bases). The V end lost 8 bases, the J end lost 0 bases, and 14 bases lay between the germline ends. This CDR3 is built from 15 residues. Here the CDR3 reads CASGLRGLSYNEQFF. The CDR3 DNA reads as TGTGCCAGCGGGCTCCGGGGACTCTCCTACAATGAGCAGTTCTTC.

This clonotype was observed at least ten times. V gene TRBV5-1 combines with J gene TRBJ2-5; D is ambiguous. Trimming took 0 bases from V and 5 from J, leaving 8 bases between them. The CDR3 consists of 13 residues. Germline CDR1 and CDR2: SGHRS and YFSETQ. In DNA, the CDR3 is TGCGCCAGCAGCTTGGAGGGCAGCGAGACCCAGTACTTC. Residues: CASSLEGSETQYF.

This sequence joins TRBV30 and TRBJ2-3, with 8 bases identical to TRBD2. Germline CDR1 GTSNPN, CDR2 SVGIG (reference sequence). The trim removed 6 bases at V and 6 bases at J, leaving 8 bases unmatched. This CDR3 has 13 residues. As DNA, the CDR3 is TGTGCCTGCAATACGGGGGGGGCGGATACGCAGTATTTT. Its translation: CACNTGGADTQYF. The full variable domain, its missing parts supplied by reference TRBV30 and TRBJ2-3, is SQTIHQWPATLVQPVGSPLSLECTVEGTSNPNLYWYRQAAGRGLQLLFYSVGIGQISSEVPQNLSASRPQDRQFILSSKKLLLSDSGFYLCACNTGGADTQYFGPGTRLTVL.

There are a few counts of this clonotype. CDR3 bases: TGTGCCAGCAGTTACCTGAACAGGGACGAGCAGTACGTC. Its translation is CASSYLNRDEQYV. V and J are TRBV6-2 or TRBV6-3 and TRBJ2-7, with D perhaps TRBD1 (6 bases). The V end lost 2 bases, the J end lost 5 bases, and 10 bases lay between the germline ends. This CDR3 comprises 13 residues. The germline V gene encodes CDR1 MNHEY and CDR2 SVGEGT.

This chain connects TRBV12-3 or TRBV12-4 to TRBJ2-2; 7 bases match TRBD1. J lost 3 bases, V lost 2 bases, and 3 bases had no gene match. The CDR3 is 15 amino acids. The DNA of the CDR3 is TGTGCCAGCAGTTTACAGGACAGGTACACCGGGGAGCTGTTTTTT. Amino acid sequence: CASSLQDRYTGELFF.

There are a few counts of this clonotype. This chain uses TRBV7-2 with TRBJ2-2; TRBD1 matches 7 bases. CDR1 is SGHTA and CDR2 is FQGNSA in the germline V gene. The length of the CDR3 is 15 residues. V was pared by 5 bases and J by 4 bases, with 7 bases of the junction left unmatched. The CDR3 spells CASSARQGGTGELFF. The CDR3 region has the DNA TGTGCCAGCAGCGCCAGACAGGGCGGCACCGGGGAGCTGTTTTTT.

Ten or more counts support this clonotype. The chain recombines TRBV5-1 with TRBJ1-6; D gene unclear. This CDR3 is built from 15 residues. The germline V gene encodes CDR1 SGHRS and CDR2 YFSETQ. Trimming shortened V by 0 bases and J by 7 bases, and 11 bases separated the two germline ends. The CDR3 sequence is CASSLVGAWNSPLHF. The CDR3 DNA reads TGCGCCAGCAGCTTGGTGGGCGCTTGGAATTCACCCCTCCACTTT.

There are many counts of this clonotype. The V and J genes are TRBV7-3 and TRBJ2-3, with D unclear. Germline V CDR1 and CDR2: SGHTA, FQGTGA. This CDR3 has 14 residues. The V end lost 3 bases, the J end lost 2 bases, and 9 bases lay between the germline ends. The CDR3 DNA reads TGTGCCAGCAGCTTGGGCGGTTACACAGATACGCAGTATTTT. It encodes CASSLGGYTDTQYF.

The V and J genes are TRBV7-6 and TRBJ2-5, with 8 nucleotides matching TRBD1. Germline V lookup: CDR1 SGHVS, CDR2 FNYEAQ. The V and J ends lost 6 bases and 2 bases, in that order; junction bases with no gene match: 5. This CDR3 contains 14 residues. DNA for the CDR3: TGTGCCAGCAGAAGCGGACAGGGACAAGAGACCCAGTACTTC. Translation: CASRSGQGQETQYF.

The J gene is TRBJ1-5, the V gene TRBV24-1; D not certain. CDR3 length: 13 amino acids. V gave up 4 bases and J gave up 7 bases, with 10 bases separating them. Per the germline V gene, CDR1 is KGHDR and CDR2 is SFDVKD. CDR3 region: CATSESGPQPQHF. CDR3 bases: TGTGCCACCAGTGAATCTGGGCCACAGCCCCAGCATTTT.

The chain joins TRBV6-2 or TRBV6-3 to TRBJ2-7; weak D call: TRBD1 (6 bases). This CDR3 spans 15 amino acids. The V gene's germline CDR1 is MNHEY and CDR2 SVGEGT. V was shortened by 6 bases and J by 0 bases, with 15 bases between the two germline ends. The CDR3 here is CASRNRAPGSYEQYV. CDR3 sequence (DNA): TGTGCCAGCAGGAACAGGGCCCCGGGCTCCTACGAGCAGTACGTC.

In nucleotides, the CDR3 is TGCAGTGCTAGAGAGGGACTAGGGGAGACCCAGTACTTC. Translating gives CSAREGLGETQYF. The chain links TRBV20-1 to TRBJ2-5; 8 bases match TRBD2. Trimming at V came to 0 bases and at J to 5 bases, leaving 2 bases not matched to a gene. This CDR3 has 13 residues. Germline values: CDR1 DFQATT, CDR2 SNEGSKA (reference sequence).

The V gene is TRBV6-5, the J gene TRBJ2-3; D might be TRBD1 (6 bases). The CDR3 extends over 15 amino acids. Trimming took 3 bases from V and 4 from J, leaving 14 bases between them. The germline CDR1 and CDR2 sequences are MNHEY and SVGAGI. The CDR3 DNA is TGTGCCAGCAGTTATAGTGGGGGCAGCTCAGATACGCAGTATTTT. Translated: CASSYSGGSSDTQYF.

This clonotype was picked up many times. The rearrangement links TRBV7-3 to TRBJ2-2; no clear D. Germline CDR1 is SGHTA and CDR2 is FQGTGA. Trimming took 3 bases from V and 6 from J, leaving 5 bases between them. The CDR3 covers 12 residues. Here the CDR3 reads CASSFIAGELFF. The CDR3, as DNA: TGTGCCAGCAGCTTCATAGCCGGGGAGCTGTTTTTT.

The chain combines TRBV20-1 with TRBJ2-1, with TRBD1 identical over 9 bases. This CDR3 spans 12 amino acids. CDR1 and CDR2 (germline): DFQATT, SNEGSKA (reference sequence). V was pared by 4 bases and J by 8 bases, with 3 bases of the junction left unmatched. Here the CDR3 DNA reads TGCAGTGCTACGGGACAGGGCTATGAGCAGTTCTTC. It specifies CSATGQGYEQFF.

As to this clonotype: Mismatch with germline at one junction end may stem from a read error. The genes are TRBV7-9 and TRBJ2-3, with 7 nucleotides matching TRBD1. The CDR3 has 16 amino acids. Germline assignment: CDR1 SEHNR and CDR2 FQNEAQ (reference sequence). CDR3 DNA: TGTGCCAGCAGCACCGGGACAGATCTGAGCAAAGATACGCAGTATTTT. It yields the protein CASSTGTDLSKDTQYF.

The J gene is TRBJ1-1, the V gene TRBV12-3 or TRBV12-4, with TRBD1 as a possible D gene (5 bases). Trimming left V 3 bases short and J 4 bases short, with 12 bases between. The CDR3 has 14 residues. The CDR3 spells CASSFRGWPTEAFF. CDR3 nucleotide sequence: TGTGCCAGCAGTTTTAGGGGTTGGCCCACTGAAGCTTTCTTT.